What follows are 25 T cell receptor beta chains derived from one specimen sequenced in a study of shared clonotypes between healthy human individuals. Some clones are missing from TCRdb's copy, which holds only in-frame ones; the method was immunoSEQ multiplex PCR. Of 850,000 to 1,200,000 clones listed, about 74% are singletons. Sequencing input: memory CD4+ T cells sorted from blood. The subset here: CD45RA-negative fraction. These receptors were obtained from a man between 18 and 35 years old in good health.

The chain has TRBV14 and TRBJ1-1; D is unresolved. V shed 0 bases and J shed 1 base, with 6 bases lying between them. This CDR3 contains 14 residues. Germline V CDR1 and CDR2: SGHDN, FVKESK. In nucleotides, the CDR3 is TGTGCCAGCAGCCAAGAAAAGGCGAACACTGAAGCTTTCTTT. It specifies CASSQEKANTEAFF. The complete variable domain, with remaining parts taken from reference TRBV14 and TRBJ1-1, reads EAGVTQFPSHSVIEKGQTVTLRCDPISGHDNLYWYRRVMGKEIKFLLHFVKESKQDESGMPNNRFLAERTGGTYSTLKVQPAELEDSGVYFCASSQEKANTEAFFGQGTRLTVV.

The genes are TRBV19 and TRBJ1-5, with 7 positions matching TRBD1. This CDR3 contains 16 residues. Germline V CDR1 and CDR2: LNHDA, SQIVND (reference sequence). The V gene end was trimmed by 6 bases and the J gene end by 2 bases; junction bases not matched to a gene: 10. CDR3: CASSPRGDRGNQPQHF. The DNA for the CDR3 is TGTGCCAGTAGCCCCCGAGGGGACAGAGGCAATCAGCCCCAGCATTTT.

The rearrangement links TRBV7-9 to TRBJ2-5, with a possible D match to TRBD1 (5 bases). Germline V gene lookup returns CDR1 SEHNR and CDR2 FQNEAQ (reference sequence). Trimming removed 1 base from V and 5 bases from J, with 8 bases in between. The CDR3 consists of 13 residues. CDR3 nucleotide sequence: TGTGCCAGCAGCTTAGGCAGGGCGGAGACCCAGTACTTC. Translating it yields CASSLGRAETQYF. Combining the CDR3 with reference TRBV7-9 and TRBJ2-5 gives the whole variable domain DTGVSQNPRHKITKRGQNVTFRCDPISEHNRLYWYRQTLGQGPEFLTYFQNEAQLEKSRLLSDRFSAERPKGSFSTLEIQRTEQGDSAMYLCASSLGRAETQYFGPGTRLLVL.

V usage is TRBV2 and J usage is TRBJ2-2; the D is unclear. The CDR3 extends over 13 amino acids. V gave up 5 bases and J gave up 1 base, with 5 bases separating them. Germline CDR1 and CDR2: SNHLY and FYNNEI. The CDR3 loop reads CASSSENTGELFF. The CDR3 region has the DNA TGTGCCAGCAGTTCCGAGAACACCGGGGAGCTGTTTTTT.

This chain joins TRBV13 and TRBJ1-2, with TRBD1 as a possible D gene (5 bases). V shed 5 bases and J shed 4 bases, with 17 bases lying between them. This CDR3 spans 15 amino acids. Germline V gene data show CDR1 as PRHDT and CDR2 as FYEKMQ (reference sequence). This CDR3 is CASSGGVARSYGYTF. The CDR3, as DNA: TGTGCCAGCAGCGGAGGGGTGGCTAGAAGCTATGGCTACACCTTC.

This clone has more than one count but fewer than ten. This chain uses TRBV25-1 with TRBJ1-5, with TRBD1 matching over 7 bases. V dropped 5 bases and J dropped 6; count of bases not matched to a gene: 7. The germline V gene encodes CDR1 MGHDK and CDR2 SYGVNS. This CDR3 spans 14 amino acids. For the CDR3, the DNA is TGTGCCAGCAGTCGGACAGGTATAGGTCAGCCCCAGCATTTT. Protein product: CASSRTGIGQPQHF.

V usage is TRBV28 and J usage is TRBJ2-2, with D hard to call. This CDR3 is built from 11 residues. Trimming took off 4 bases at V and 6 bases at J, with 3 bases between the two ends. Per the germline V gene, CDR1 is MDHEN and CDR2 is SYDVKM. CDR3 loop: CASSYAGELFF. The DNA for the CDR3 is TGTGCCAGCAGTTATGCCGGGGAGCTGTTTTTT.

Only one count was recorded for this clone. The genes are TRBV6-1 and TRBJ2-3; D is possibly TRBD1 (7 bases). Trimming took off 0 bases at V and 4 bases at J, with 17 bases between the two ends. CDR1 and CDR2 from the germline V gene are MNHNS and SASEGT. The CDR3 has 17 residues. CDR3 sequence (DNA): TGTGCCAGCAGTGAAGCGCTTCTAGGAGGGGGCCCAGATACGCAGTATTTT. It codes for CASSEALLGGGPDTQYF.

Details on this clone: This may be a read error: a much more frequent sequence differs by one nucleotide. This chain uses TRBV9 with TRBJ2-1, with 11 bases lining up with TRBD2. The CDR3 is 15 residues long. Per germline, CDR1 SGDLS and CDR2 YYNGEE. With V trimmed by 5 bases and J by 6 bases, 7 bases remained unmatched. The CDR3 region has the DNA TGTGCCAGCAGTGATTCTAGCGGGGGGAGCAATGAGCAGTTCTTC. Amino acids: CASSDSSGGSNEQFF. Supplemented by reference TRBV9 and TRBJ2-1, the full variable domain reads DSGVTQTPKHLITATGQRVTLRCSPRSGDLSVYWYQQSLDQGLQFLIQYYNGEERAKGNILERFSAQQFPDLHSELNLSSLELGDSALYFCASSDSSGGSNEQFFGPGTRLTVL.

The CDR3 loop is CASREIPTDTQYF. DNA of the CDR3: TGTGCCAGCAGGGAGATCCCCACAGATACGCAGTATTTT. The V and J genes are TRBV2 and TRBJ2-3; D unclear. Germline V CDR1 and CDR2: SNHLY, FYNNEI. This CDR3 comprises 13 residues. The V gene lost 6 bases and the J gene lost 2 bases, with 9 bases spanning the gap.

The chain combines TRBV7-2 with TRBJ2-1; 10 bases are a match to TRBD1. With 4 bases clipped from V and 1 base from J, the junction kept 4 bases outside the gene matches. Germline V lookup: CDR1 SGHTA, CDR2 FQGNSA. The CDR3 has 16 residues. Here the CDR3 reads CASSSTGGPSYNEQFF. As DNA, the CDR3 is TGTGCCAGCAGCTCGACAGGGGGCCCTTCCTACAATGAGCAGTTCTTC. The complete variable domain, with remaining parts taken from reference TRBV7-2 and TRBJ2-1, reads GAGVSQSPSNKVTEKGKDVELRCDPISGHTALYWYRQSLGQGLEFLIYFQGNSAPDKSGLPSDRFSAERTGGSVSTLTIQRTQQEDSAVYLCASSSTGGPSYNEQFFGPGTRLTVL.

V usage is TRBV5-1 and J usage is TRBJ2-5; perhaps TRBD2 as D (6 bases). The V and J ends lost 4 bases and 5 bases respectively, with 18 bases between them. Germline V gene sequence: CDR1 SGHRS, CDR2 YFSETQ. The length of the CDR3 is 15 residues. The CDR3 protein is CASSPDGGIGETQYF. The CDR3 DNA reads TGCGCCAGCAGCCCCGACGGGGGAATCGGGGAGACCCAGTACTTC.

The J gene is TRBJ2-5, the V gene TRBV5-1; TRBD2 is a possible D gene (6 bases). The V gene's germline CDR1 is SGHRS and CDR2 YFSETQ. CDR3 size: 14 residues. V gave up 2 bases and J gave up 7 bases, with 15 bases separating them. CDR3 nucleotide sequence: TGCGCCAGCAGCTTCGAAGTCCTCGGGGGGACCCAGTACTTC. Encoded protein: CASSFEVLGGTQYF.

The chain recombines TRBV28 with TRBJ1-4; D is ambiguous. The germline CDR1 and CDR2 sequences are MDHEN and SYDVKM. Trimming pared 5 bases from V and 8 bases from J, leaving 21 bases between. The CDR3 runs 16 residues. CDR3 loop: CASSHPPGTLQEKLFF. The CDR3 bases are TGTGCCAGCAGTCATCCTCCGGGAACCCTACAGGAAAAACTGTTTTTT.

The CDR3 protein is CASSFRVTGHNTQYF. The CDR3 coding sequence is TGTGCCAGCAGCTTTCGGGTCACGGGGCATAATACGCAGTATTTT. The J gene is TRBJ2-3, the V gene TRBV5-6; either TRBD1 or TRBD2 may fit D (5 bases each). Germline CDR1 is SGHDT and CDR2 is YYEEEE. The CDR3 covers 15 residues. Trimming pared 2 bases from V and 7 bases from J, leaving 17 bases between. The full variable domain, its missing parts supplied by reference TRBV5-6 and TRBJ2-3, is DAGVTQSPTHLIKTRGQQVTLRCSPKSGHDTVSWYQQALGQGPQFIFQYYEEEERQRGNFPDRFSGHQFPNYSSELNVNALLLGDSALYLCASSFRVTGHNTQYFGPGTRLTVL.

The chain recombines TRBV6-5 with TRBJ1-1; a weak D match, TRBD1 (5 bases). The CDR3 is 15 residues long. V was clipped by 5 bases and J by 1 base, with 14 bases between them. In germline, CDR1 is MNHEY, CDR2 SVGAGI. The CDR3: CASSRPGLPNTEAFF. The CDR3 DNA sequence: TGTGCCAGCAGTAGGCCGGGACTACCGAACACTGAAGCTTTCTTT.

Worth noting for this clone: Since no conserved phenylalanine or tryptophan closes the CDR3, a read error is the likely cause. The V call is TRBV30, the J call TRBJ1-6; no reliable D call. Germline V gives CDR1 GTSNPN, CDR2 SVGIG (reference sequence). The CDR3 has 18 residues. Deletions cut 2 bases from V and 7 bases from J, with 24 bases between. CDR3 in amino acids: CAWSPPLRARVPNSPLHL. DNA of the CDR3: TGTGCCTGGAGTCCCCCCCTCCGGGCCCGAGTCCCGAATTCACCCCTCCACCTT.

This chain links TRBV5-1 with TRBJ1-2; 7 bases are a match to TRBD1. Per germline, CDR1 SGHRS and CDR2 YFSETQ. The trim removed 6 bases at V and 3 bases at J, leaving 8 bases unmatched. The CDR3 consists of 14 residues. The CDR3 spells CASTETGNDYGYTF. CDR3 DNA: TGCGCCAGCACAGAGACAGGGAACGACTATGGCTACACCTTC.

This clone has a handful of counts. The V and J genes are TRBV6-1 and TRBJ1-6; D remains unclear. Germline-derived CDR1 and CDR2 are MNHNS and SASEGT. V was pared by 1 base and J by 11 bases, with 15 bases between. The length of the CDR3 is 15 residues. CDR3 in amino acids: CASSEESPGRTPLHF. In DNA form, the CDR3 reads TGTGCCAGCAGTGAAGAAAGTCCGGGCAGGACACCCCTCCACTTT.

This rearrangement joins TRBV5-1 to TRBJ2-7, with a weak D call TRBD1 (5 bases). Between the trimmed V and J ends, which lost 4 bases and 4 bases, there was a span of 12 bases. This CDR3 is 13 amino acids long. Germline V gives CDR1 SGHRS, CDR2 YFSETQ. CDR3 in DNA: TGCGCCAGCAGCCGACAGATTGAATACGAGCAGTACTTC. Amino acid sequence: CASSRQIEYEQYF. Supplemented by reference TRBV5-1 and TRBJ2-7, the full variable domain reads KAGVTQTPRYLIKTRGQQVTLSCSPISGHRSVSWYQQTPGQGLQFLFEYFSETQRNKGNFPGRFSGRQFSNSRSEMNVSTLELGDSALYLCASSRQIEYEQYFGPGTRLTVT.

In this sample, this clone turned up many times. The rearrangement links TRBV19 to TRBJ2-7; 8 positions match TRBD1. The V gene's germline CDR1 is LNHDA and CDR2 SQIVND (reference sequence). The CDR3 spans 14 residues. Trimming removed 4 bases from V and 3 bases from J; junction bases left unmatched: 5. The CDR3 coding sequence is TGTGCCAGTAGTAGGACAGGGAAGGACTACGAGCAGTACTTC. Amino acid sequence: CASSRTGKDYEQYF.

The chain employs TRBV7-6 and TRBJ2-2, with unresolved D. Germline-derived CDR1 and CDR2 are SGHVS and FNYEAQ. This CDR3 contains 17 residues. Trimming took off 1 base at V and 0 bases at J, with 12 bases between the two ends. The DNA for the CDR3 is TGTGCCAGCAGCTTAGTCGGCCAACCCGCGAACACCGGGGAGCTGTTTTTT. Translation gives CASSLVGQPANTGELFF.

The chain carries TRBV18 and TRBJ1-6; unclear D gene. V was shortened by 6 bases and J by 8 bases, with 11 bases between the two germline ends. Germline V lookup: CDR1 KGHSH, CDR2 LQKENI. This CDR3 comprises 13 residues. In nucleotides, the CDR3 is TGTGCCAGCTCCTTCTCGGTGGATTCACCCCTCCACTTT. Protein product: CASSFSVDSPLHF.

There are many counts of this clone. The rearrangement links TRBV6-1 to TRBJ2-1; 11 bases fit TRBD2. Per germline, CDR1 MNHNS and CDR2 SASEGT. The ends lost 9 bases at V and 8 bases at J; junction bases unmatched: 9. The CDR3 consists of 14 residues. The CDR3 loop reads CARSTSGRVDEQFF. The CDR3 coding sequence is TGTGCCAGGTCCACTAGCGGGAGAGTTGATGAGCAGTTCTTC.

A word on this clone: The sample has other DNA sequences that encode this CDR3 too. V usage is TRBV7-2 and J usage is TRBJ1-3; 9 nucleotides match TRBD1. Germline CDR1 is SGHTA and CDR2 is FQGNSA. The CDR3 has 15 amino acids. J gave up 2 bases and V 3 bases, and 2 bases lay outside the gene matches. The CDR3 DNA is TGTGCCAGCAGCTTTGACAGGGGGACTGGAAACACCATATATTTT. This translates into CASSFDRGTGNTIYF.